This T cell receptor beta chain was obtained from a study of early T cells in non-severe SARS-CoV-2 infection. Study-level information: Chains were not paired, and sequencing was done on bulk RNA from unsorted whole blood. Study-wide points: The matching step, a VDJdb search, favored anti-spike CD8 responses and missed private and CD4 specificities.

From the 5' RACE reads, TCRdb called clonotypes with MiXCR, one entry per CDR3 protein. The data hold 68,000 or so distinct CDR3 sequences, with roughly a tenth observed a single time. CDR1 is SGHRS, CDR2 YFSETQ, per germline. After removal of 3 bases from V and 3 bases from J, the junction contained 12 bases not matched to a gene. The CDR3 loop spans 16 amino acids. As to this clonotype: Its antigen is unknown.

This chain joins TRBV5-1 and TRBJ2-7; 7 bases agree with TRBD1. The sample was whole blood. The sequence derives from an adult who was a healthcare worker with PCR-confirmed SARS-CoV-2 infection or an uninfected control (not recorded which). The CDR3 DNA reads as TGCGCCAGCAGCTCCTCGGGGACAGCCGAAGACTACGAGCAGTACTTC. It encodes CASSSSGTAEDYEQYF. Together with reference TRBV5-1 and TRBJ2-7, the CDR3 gives the full variable domain: KAGVTQTPRYLIKTRGQQVTLSCSPISGHRSVSWYQQTPGQGLQFLFEYFSETQRNKGNFPGRFSGRQFSNSRSEMNVSTLELGDSALYLCASSSSGTAEDYEQYFGPGTRLTVT.